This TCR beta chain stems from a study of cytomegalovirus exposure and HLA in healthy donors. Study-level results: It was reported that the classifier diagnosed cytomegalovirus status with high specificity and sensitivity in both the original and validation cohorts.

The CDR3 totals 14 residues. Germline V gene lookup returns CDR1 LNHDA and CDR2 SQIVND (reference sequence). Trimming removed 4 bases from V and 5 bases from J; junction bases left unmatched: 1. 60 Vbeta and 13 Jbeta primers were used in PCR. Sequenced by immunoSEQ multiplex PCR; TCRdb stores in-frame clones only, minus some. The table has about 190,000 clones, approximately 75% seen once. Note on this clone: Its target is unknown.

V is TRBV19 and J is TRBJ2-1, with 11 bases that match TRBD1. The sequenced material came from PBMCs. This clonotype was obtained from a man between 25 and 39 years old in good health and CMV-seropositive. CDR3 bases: TGTGCCAGTAGTAGGGACAGGGGGAACAATGAGCAGTTCTTC. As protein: CASSRDRGNNEQFF.